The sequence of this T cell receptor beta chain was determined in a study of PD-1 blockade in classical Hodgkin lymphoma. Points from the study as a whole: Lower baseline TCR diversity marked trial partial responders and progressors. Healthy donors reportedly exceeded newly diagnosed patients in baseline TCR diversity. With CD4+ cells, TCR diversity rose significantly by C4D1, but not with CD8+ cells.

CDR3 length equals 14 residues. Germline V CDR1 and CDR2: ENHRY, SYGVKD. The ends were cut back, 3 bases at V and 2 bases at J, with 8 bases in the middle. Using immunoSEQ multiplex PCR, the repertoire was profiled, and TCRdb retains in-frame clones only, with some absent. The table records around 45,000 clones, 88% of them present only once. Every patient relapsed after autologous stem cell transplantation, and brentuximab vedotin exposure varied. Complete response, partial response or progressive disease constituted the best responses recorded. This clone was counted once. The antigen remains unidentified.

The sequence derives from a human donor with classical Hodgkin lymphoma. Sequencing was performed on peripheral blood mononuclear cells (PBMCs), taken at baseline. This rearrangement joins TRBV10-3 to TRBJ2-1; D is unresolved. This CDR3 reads CAISDWTPYNEQFF. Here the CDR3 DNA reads TGTGCCATCAGTGATTGGACGCCCTACAATGAGCAGTTCTTC.